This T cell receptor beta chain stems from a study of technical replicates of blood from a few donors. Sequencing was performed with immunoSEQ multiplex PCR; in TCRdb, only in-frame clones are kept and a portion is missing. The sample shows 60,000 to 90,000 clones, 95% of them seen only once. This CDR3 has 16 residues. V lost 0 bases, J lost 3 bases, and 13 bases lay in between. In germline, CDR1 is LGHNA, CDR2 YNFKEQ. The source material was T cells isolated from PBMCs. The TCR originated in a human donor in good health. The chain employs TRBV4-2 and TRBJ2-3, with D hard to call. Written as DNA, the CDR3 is TGTGCCAGCAGCCAAGAGGCCAGTGCTGAAACAGATACGCAGTATTTT. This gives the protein CASSQEASAETDTQYF.